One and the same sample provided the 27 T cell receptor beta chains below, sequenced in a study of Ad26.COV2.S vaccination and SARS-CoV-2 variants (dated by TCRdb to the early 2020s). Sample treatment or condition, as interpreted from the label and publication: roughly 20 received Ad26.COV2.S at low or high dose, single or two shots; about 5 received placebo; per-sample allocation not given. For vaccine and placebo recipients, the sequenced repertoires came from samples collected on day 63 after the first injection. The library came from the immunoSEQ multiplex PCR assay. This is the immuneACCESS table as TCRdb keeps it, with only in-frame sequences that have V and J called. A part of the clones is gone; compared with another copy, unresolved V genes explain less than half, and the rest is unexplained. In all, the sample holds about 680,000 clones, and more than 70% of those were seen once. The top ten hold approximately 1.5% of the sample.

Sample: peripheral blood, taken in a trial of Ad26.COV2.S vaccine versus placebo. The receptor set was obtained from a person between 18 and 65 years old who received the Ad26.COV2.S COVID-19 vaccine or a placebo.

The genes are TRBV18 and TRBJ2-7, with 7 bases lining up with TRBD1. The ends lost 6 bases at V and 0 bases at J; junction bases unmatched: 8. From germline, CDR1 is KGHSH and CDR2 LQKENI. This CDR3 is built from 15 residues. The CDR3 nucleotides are TGTGCCAGCTCGGCGAGGACAGGCGACTCCTACGAGCAGTACTTC. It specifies CASSARTGDSYEQYF.

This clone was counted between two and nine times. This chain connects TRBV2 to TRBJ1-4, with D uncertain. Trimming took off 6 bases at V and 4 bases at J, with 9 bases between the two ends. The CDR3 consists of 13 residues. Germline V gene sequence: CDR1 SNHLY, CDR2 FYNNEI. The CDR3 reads CASRAEINEKLFF. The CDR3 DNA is TGTGCCAGCAGAGCAGAGATTAATGAAAAACTGTTTTTT.

The CDR3 DNA is TGTGCCAGTAGTGTTATGTGGGGCCAAGAGACCCAGTACTTC. Its translation is CASSVMWGQETQYF. V usage is TRBV19 and J usage is TRBJ2-5, with D uncertain. This CDR3 region has 14 residues. CDR1 is LNHDA, CDR2 SQIVND, per germline (reference sequence). Trimming took 5 bases from V and 1 from J, leaving 11 bases between them.

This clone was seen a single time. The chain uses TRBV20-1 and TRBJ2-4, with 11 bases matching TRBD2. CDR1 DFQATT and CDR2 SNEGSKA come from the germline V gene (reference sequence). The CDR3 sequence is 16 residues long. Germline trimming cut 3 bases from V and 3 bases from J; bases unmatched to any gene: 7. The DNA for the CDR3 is TGCAGTGCTAGTTACCCCGGGACTAGCGGCAAAAACATTCAGTACTTC. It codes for CSASYPGTSGKNIQYF.

The CDR3 reads CASSLPPGEYQETQYF. The CDR3 nucleotides read TGTGCCAGCAGCCTCCCCCCGGGGGAGTACCAAGAGACCCAGTACTTC. The chain employs TRBV5-5 and TRBJ2-5, with D maybe TRBD2 (6 bases). Per germline, CDR1 SGHKS and CDR2 YYEKEE (reference sequence). There are 16 residues in the CDR3. V was cut by 4 bases and J by 0 bases, with 16 bases left in between.

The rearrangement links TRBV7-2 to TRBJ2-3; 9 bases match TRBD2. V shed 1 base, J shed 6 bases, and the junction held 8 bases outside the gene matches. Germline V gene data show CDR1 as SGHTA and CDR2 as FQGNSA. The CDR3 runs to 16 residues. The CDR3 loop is CASSLGRGGAGDTQYF. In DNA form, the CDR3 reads TGTGCCAGCAGCTTAGGCCGCGGGGGGGCGGGTGATACGCAGTATTTT.

CDR3 nucleotides: TGTGCCAGCAGCGGTCGACAGGACTATGGCTACACCTTC. Translated, it gives CASSGRQDYGYTF. The chain joins TRBV9 to TRBJ1-2; tentative D call: TRBD1 (6 bases). The CDR3 spans 13 residues. Germline V gene data show CDR1 as SGDLS and CDR2 as YYNGEE. Trimming removed 3 bases from V and 3 bases from J, with 9 bases in between.

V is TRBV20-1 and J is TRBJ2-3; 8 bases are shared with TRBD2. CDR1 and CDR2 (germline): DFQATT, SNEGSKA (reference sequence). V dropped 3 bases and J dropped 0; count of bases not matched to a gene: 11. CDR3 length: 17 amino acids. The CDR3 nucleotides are TGCAGTGCTAGTCAAGCGGGGGACCCAAAAAGCACAGATACGCAGTATTTT. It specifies CSASQAGDPKSTDTQYF.

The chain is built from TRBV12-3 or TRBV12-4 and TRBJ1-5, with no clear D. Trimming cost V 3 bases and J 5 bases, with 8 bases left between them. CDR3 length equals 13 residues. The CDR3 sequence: CASSFDLYQPQHF. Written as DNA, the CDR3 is TGTGCCAGCAGTTTTGATCTTTATCAGCCCCAGCATTTT.

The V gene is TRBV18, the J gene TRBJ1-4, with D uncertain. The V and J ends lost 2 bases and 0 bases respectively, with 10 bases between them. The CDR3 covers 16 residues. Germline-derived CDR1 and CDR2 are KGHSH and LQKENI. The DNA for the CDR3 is TGTGCCAGCTCACCAATGGCACCTTCAACTAATGAAAAACTGTTTTTT. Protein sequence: CASSPMAPSTNEKLFF.

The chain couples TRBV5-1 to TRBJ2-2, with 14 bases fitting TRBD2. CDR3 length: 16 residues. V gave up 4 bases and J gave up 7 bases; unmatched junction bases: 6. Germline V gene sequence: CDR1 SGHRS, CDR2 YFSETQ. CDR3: CASSRTSGRSVGELFF. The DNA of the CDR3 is TGCGCCAGCAGCAGGACTAGCGGGAGGTCCGTCGGGGAGCTGTTTTTT.

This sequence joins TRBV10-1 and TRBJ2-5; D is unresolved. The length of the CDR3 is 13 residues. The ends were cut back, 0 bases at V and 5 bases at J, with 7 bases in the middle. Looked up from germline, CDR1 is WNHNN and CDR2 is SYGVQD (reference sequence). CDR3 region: CASSESLRETQYF. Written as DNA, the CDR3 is TGCGCCAGCAGTGAGTCCTTGAGGGAGACCCAGTACTTC.

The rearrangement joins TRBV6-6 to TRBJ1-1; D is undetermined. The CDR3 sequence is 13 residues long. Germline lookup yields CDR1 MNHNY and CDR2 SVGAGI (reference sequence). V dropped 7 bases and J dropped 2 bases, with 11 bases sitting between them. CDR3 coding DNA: TGTGCCAGCAATTCCGCAGGCAACACTGAAGCTTTCTTT. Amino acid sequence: CASNSAGNTEAFF.

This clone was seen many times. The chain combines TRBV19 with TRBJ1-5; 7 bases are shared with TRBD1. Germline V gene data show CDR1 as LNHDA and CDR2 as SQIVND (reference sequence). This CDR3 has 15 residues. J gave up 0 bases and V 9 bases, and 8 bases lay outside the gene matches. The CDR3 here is CASGPGQFSNQPQHF. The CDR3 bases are TGTGCCAGCGGACCGGGACAGTTTAGCAATCAGCCCCAGCATTTT.

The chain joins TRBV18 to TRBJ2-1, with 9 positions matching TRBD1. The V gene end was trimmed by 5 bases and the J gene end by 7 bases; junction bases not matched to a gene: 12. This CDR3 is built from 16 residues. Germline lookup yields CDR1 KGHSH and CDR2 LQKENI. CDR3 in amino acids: CASSSQGAVSGNEQFF. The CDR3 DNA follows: TGTGCCAGCTCATCACAGGGGGCTGTATCGGGGAATGAGCAGTTCTTC.

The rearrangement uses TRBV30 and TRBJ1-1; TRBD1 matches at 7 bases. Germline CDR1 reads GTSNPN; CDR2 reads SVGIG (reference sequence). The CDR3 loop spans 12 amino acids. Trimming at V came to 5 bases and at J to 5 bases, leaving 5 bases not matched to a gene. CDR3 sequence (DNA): TGTGCCTGGGACAGGGTGACGACTGAAGCTTTCTTT. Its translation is CAWDRVTTEAFF.

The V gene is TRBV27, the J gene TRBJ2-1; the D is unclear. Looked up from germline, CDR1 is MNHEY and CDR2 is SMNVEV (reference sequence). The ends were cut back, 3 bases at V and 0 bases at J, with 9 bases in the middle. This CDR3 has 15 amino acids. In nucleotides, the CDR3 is TGTGCCAGCAGTTTTGGTGTGAGCTCCTACAATGAGCAGTTCTTC. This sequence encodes CASSFGVSSYNEQFF.

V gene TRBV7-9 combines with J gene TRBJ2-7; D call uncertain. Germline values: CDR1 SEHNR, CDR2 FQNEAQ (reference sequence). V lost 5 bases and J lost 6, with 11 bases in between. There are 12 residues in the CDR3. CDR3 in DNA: TGTGCCAGCAGCGCGACGGGTGGCGAGCAGTACTTC. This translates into CASSATGGEQYF.

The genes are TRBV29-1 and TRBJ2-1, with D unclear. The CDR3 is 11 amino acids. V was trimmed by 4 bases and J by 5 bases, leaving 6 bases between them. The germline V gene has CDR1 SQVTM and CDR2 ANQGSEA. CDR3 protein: CSVVIDNEQFF. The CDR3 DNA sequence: TGCAGCGTTGTTATAGACAATGAGCAGTTCTTC.

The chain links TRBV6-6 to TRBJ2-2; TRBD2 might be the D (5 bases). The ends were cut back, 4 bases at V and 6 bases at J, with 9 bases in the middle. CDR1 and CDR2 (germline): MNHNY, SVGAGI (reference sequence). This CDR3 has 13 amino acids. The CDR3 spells CASSSYSAGELFF. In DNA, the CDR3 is TGTGCCAGCAGTTCCTATAGCGCCGGGGAGCTGTTTTTT.

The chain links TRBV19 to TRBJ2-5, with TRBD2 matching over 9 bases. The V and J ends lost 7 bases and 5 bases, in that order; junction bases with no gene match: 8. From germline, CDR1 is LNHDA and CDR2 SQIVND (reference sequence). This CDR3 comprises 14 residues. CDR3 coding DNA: TGTGCCAGTACTATGGCGGGAGGGCCCGAGACCCAGTACTTC. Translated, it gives CASTMAGGPETQYF.

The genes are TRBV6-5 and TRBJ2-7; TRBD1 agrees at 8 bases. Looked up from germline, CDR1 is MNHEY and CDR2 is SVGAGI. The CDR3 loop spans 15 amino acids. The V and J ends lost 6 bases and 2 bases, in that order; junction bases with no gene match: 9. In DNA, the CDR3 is TGTGCCAGCAGACTCTACCGACAGGGGCCCTACGAGCAGTACTTC. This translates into CASRLYRQGPYEQYF.

CDR3: CASSLGRELFF. The CDR3 nucleotides are TGTGCCAGCAGCTTGGGGCGGGAGCTGTTTTTT. V is TRBV6-2 or TRBV6-3 and J is TRBJ2-2; possible D gene TRBD1, 5 bases. Germline loops: CDR1 MNHEY, CDR2 SVGEGT. The CDR3 sequence is 11 residues long. V gave up 6 bases and J gave up 9 bases, with 8 bases separating them.

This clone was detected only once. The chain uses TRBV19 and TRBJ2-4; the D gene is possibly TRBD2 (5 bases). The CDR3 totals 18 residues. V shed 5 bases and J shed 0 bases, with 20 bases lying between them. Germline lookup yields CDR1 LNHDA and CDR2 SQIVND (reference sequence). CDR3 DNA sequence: TGTGCCAGTAGTCCCCGGGGTCAGTCCATCCTAGCCAAAAACATTCAGTACTTC. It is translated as CASSPRGQSILAKNIQYF.

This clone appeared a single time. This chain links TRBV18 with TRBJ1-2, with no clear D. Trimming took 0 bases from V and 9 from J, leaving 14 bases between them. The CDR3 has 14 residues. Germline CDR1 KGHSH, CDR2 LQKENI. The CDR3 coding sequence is TGTGCCAGCTCACCACCGGAGGGTGTCGGGAGCTACACCTTC. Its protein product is CASSPPEGVGSYTF.

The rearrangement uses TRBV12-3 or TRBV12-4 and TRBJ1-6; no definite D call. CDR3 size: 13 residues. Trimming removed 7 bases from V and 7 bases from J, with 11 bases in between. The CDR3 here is CASTRTPNSPLHF. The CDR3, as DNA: TGTGCCAGCACCCGGACGCCAAATTCACCCCTCCACTTT.

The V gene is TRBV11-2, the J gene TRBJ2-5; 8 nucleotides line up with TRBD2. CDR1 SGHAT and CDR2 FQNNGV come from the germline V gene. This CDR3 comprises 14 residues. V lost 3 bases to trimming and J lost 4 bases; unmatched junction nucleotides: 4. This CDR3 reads CASSLPAGAETQYF. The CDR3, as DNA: TGTGCCAGCAGCTTGCCAGCGGGGGCAGAGACCCAGTACTTC. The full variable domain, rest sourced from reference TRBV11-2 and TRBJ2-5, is EAGVAQSPRYKIIEKRQSVAFWCNPISGHATLYWYQQILGQGPKLLIQFQNNGVVDDSQLPKDRFSAERLKGVDSTLKIQPAKLEDSAVYLCASSLPAGAETQYFGPGTRLLVL.